One sample yielded the 18 T cell receptor beta chains listed below, sequenced in a study of blood T cell repertoires in COVID-19. Sequencing was performed with immunoSEQ multiplex PCR; in TCRdb, only in-frame clones are kept and a portion is missing. Seen here are roughly 200,000 clones, approximately 82% observed once, and the top ten hold less than 15%. Input material: peripheral blood. These receptors originate from a human donor in a cohort sampled during active COVID-19.

CDR3 sequence (DNA): TGTGCCTGGCGGGTAACCTCCTACGAGCAGTACTTC. It yields the protein CAWRVTSYEQYF. This chain joins TRBV30 and TRBJ2-7; D unclear. V was trimmed by 5 bases and J by 0 bases, leaving 8 bases between them. This CDR3 has 12 amino acids. The germline gives CDR1 GTSNPN, CDR2 SVGIG (reference sequence).

CDR3 bases: TGTGCCTGGAGTTCCTACCGTGGACTAGCGGAACAAGAGACCCAGTACTTC. The encoded protein is CAWSSYRGLAEQETQYF. The chain employs TRBV30 and TRBJ2-5, with 10 bases lining up with TRBD2. The trim removed 2 bases at V and 2 bases at J, leaving 11 bases unmatched. The V gene's germline CDR1 is GTSNPN and CDR2 SVGIG (reference sequence). The CDR3 runs 17 residues.

The CDR3 bases are TGTGCCAGCAGCCACGGGACTAGCGGCTACGAGCAGTACTTC. Residues: CASSHGTSGYEQYF. The chain couples TRBV6-6 to TRBJ2-7, with 11 bases fitting TRBD2. There are 14 residues in the CDR3. The junction had 4 bases not matched to a gene; V was cut back by 6 bases and J by 3 bases. CDR1 and CDR2 from the germline V gene are MNHNY and SVGAGI (reference sequence).

The chain combines TRBV24-1 with TRBJ2-2; 9 positions match TRBD1. The junction had 7 bases not matched to a gene; V was cut back by 4 bases and J by 5 bases. CDR1 KGHDR and CDR2 SFDVKD come from the germline V gene. The CDR3 loop spans 16 amino acids. The CDR3 region is CATSDLGTGLTGELFF. Here the CDR3 DNA reads TGTGCCACCAGTGACCTTGGGACAGGGTTAACCGGGGAGCTGTTTTTT.

The rearrangement uses TRBV10-3 and TRBJ2-5; a possible D gene is TRBD2 (6 bases). Per the germline V gene, CDR1 is ENHRY and CDR2 is SYGVKD. The CDR3 sequence is 15 residues long. V dropped 1 base and J dropped 5 bases, with 14 bases sitting between them. The CDR3 region has the DNA TGTGCCATCAGTGAGTGGGGGGTCCGTGGGGAGACCCAGTACTTC. This translates into CAISEWGVRGETQYF.

This clone showed up just a few times. V is TRBV19 and J is TRBJ2-7, with TRBD2 matching over 8 bases. Trimming cost V 5 bases and J 2 bases; bases outside gene matches: 8. The CDR3 extends over 15 amino acids. Germline-derived CDR1 and CDR2 are LNHDA and SQIVND (reference sequence). The CDR3 sequence: CASSVTSGNTYEQYF. The CDR3 DNA follows: TGTGCCAGTAGTGTAACTAGCGGTAATACCTACGAGCAGTACTTC.

The genes are TRBV12-5 and TRBJ2-2; D is undetermined. The CDR3 is 17 residues long. Germline assignment: CDR1 LGHNT and CDR2 FRNRAP. The V end was cut by 0 bases, the J end by 6 bases, with 17 bases between. In DNA, the CDR3 is TGTGCTAGTGGTTTGGTACTTTTGGCCAAACGGGCCGGGGAGCTGTTTTTT. Encoded protein: CASGLVLLAKRAGELFF.

V usage is TRBV6-5 and J usage is TRBJ2-7; TRBD1 is a possible D gene (6 bases). Trimming shortened V by 7 bases and J by 4 bases, and 11 bases separated the two germline ends. CDR3 length equals 12 residues. From germline, CDR1 is MNHEY and CDR2 SVGAGI. The CDR3 coding sequence is TGTGCCAGCAAAACAACAGGGTACGAGCAGTACTTC. Its protein product is CASKTTGYEQYF.

The rearrangement links TRBV27 to TRBJ2-3; 12 bases align to TRBD2. Looked up from germline, CDR1 is MNHEY and CDR2 is SMNVEV (reference sequence). The V and J ends lost 5 bases and 6 bases, in that order; junction bases with no gene match: 6. CDR3 length: 15 residues. The CDR3 spells CASSHGLAGSDTQYF. The CDR3 nucleotides read TGTGCCAGCAGTCACGGACTAGCGGGATCTGATACGCAGTATTTT.

This clone turned up a few times. The chain joins TRBV5-4 to TRBJ2-7; D possibly corresponds to TRBD1 (6 bases). Germline assignment: CDR1 SGHNT and CDR2 YYREEE (reference sequence). V shed 0 bases and J shed 4 bases, with 11 bases lying between them. This CDR3 contains 14 residues. The CDR3 DNA reads TGTGCCAGCAGCTTGGAGGGGGATTCATACGAGCAGTACTTC. Translating it yields CASSLEGDSYEQYF.

This sequence joins TRBV27 and TRBJ2-1; the match to TRBD2 covers 9 bases. Unmatched junction bases numbered 17, after V lost 2 bases and J lost 0 bases. The CDR3 sequence is 21 residues long. The V gene's germline CDR1 is MNHEY and CDR2 SMNVEV (reference sequence). CDR3 region: CASSLTQTSGARKSSYNEQFF. DNA for the CDR3: TGTGCCAGCAGTTTAACCCAGACTAGCGGAGCAAGAAAGAGCTCCTACAATGAGCAGTTCTTC.

This clone was detected once. The chain has TRBV5-3 and TRBJ1-3, with no clear D. TRBV5-3 is an ORF, with its function uncertain. The V and J ends lost 2 bases and 0 bases respectively, with 3 bases between them. The CDR3 consists of 13 residues. The CDR3: CARSLLSGNTIYF. In DNA, the CDR3 is TGTGCCAGAAGCTTACTCTCTGGAAACACCATATATTTT.

V usage is TRBV28 and J usage is TRBJ2-7, with 7 positions matching TRBD1. CDR1 is MDHEN, CDR2 SYDVKM, per germline. V gave up 3 bases and J gave up 4 bases; unmatched junction bases: 6. This CDR3 has 14 residues. The CDR3 DNA reads as TGTGCCAGCAGTTTCCTACAGGGGAAGTACGAGCAGTACTTC. Translating gives CASSFLQGKYEQYF.

The chain has TRBV5-6 and TRBJ2-1, with TRBD1 matching over 9 bases. V shed 6 bases and J 8 bases; nucleotides not matched to a gene: 9. Germline V gives CDR1 SGHDT, CDR2 YYEEEE. This CDR3 spans 14 amino acids. CDR3 DNA: TGTGCCAGCATCCTGGGGACAGGGTGGGATGAGCAGTTCTTC. Residues: CASILGTGWDEQFF.

The sample holds one count of this clone. The rearrangement links TRBV15 to TRBJ2-1, with 13 bases lining up with TRBD2. Looked up from germline, CDR1 is LNHNV and CDR2 is YYDKDF (reference sequence). With 1 base clipped from V and 8 bases from J, the junction kept 8 bases outside the gene matches. CDR3 length equals 17 residues. DNA for the CDR3: TGTGCCACCAGCAGAGCGCCAACTAGCGGGAGGGCCGATGAGCAGTTCTTC. Its protein product is CATSRAPTSGRADEQFF.

This chain joins TRBV15 and TRBJ2-3, with a tentative D call TRBD1 (5 bases). The CDR3 loop spans 15 amino acids. Germline CDR1 is LNHNV and CDR2 is YYDKDF (reference sequence). Deletions cut 0 bases from V and 6 bases from J, with 13 bases between. Here the CDR3 reads CATSREAGRVDTQYF. The CDR3 nucleotides read TGTGCCACCAGCAGAGAGGCAGGGCGAGTGGATACGCAGTATTTT.

CDR3 DNA sequence: TGTGCCAGCAGTCGGACATCGGCGGGCTACACCTTC. Translated: CASSRTSAGYTF. J is TRBJ1-2 and V is TRBV6-5, with a tentative D call TRBD1 (5 bases). This CDR3 comprises 12 residues. CDR1 and CDR2 from the germline V gene are MNHEY and SVGAGI. The V end was cut by 5 bases, the J end by 8 bases, with 12 bases between.

The chain carries TRBV5-1 and TRBJ2-2; no clear D gene. The CDR3 has 16 residues. V was trimmed by 2 bases and J by 1 base, leaving 12 bases between them. Germline CDR1 is SGHRS and CDR2 is YFSETQ. CDR3 sequence (DNA): TGCGCCAGCAGCTTCTTAAGAGGAAGGAACACCGGGGAGCTGTTTTTT. Translated: CASSFLRGRNTGELFF.